The 22 T cell receptor beta chains in this list originate from one sample, sequenced in a study of shared clonotypes between healthy human individuals (dated by TCRdb to 2019 to 2021). Library preparation used the immunoSEQ multiplex PCR assay. Not all clones reach the TCRdb copy of this immuneACCESS table, which keeps in-frame sequences only. Checked studies attribute under half of the gap to unresolved V genes and leave the rest unexplained. The sample data list about 2.3 million clones, and roughly 92% of these were observed just once. In total, the top ten clones hold around 0.35% of the sample. Sample: naive CD4+ T cells from PBMCs. The sample's cell subset or site label, decoded: CD45RA+ positively selected. The source of these receptors is a man younger than 30 in good health. Some clones in this sample may be carry-over from other donors' samples.

The V and J genes are TRBV4-2 and TRBJ1-1, with a possible D match to TRBD1 (5 bases). The CDR3 extends over 14 amino acids. Per the germline V gene, CDR1 is LGHNA and CDR2 is YNFKEQ. Trimming removed 0 bases at V and 10 bases at J, with 15 bases between. CDR3 amino acids: CASSQDLVGRGAFF. CDR3 coding DNA: TGTGCCAGCAGCCAAGATTTGGTAGGGAGGGGAGCTTTCTTT.

V usage is TRBV29-1 and J usage is TRBJ2-1, with no clear D. Germline V CDR1 and CDR2: SQVTM, ANQGSEA. V was pared by 4 bases and J by 2 bases, with 6 bases between. CDR3 length equals 12 residues. DNA of the CDR3: TGCAGCGTTGTGGGTACCTACAATGAGCAGTTCTTC. It specifies CSVVGTYNEQFF.

The rearrangement joins TRBV9 to TRBJ1-2; D not resolved. The CDR3 contains 13 residues. Per the germline V gene, CDR1 is SGDLS and CDR2 is YYNGEE. The V gene lost 3 bases and the J gene lost 10 bases, with 16 bases spanning the gap. The CDR3 coding sequence is TGTGCCAGCAGCGCTCAAGGTTGGAATGACTACACCTTC. It specifies CASSAQGWNDYTF.

V and J are TRBV25-1 and TRBJ2-3; D is uncertain. The CDR3 has 13 amino acids. Germline assignment: CDR1 MGHDK and CDR2 SYGVNS. Trimming took off 0 bases at V and 14 bases at J, with 15 bases between the two ends. CDR3 DNA: TGTGCCAGCAGTGAATATTCCTCCAGTTTCGCGTATTTT. This encodes CASSEYSSSFAYF.

DNA of the CDR3: TGTGCCATCGGACGGGGCGAGGGGGAGCAGTACTTC. Protein sequence: CAIGRGEGEQYF. This chain connects TRBV10-3 to TRBJ2-7; D is possibly TRBD1 or TRBD2 (5 bases each). The V and J ends lost 8 bases and 7 bases respectively, with 15 bases between them. In germline, CDR1 is ENHRY, CDR2 SYGVKD. CDR3 length: 12 residues.

The chain carries TRBV4-1 and TRBJ2-7; 8 bases line up with TRBD1. With 0 bases clipped from V and 2 bases from J, the junction kept 15 bases outside the gene matches. From germline, CDR1 is MGHRA and CDR2 YSYEKL. This CDR3 is built from 19 residues. The CDR3 coding sequence is TGCGCCAGCAGCCAAGATGGGTCCGGATGGACAGGGTGGACCTACGAGCAGTACTTC. It is translated as CASSQDGSGWTGWTYEQYF.

V and J are TRBV7-9 and TRBJ2-5, with D perhaps TRBD1 (6 bases). V was pared by 5 bases and J by 5 bases, with 18 bases between. Per the germline V gene, CDR1 is SEHNR and CDR2 is FQNEAQ (reference sequence). The CDR3 totals 15 residues. The CDR3 spells CASSPLQGSWETQYF. Here the CDR3 DNA reads TGTGCCAGCAGCCCACTCCAGGGGTCTTGGGAGACCCAGTACTTC.

Concerning this clone: Distinct nucleotide sequences in the sample also encode this CDR3. The rearrangement uses TRBV5-1 and TRBJ1-1; no clear D. Per the germline V gene, CDR1 is SGHRS and CDR2 is YFSETQ. This CDR3 spans 14 amino acids. V was cut by 0 bases and J by 2 bases, with 8 bases left in between. Here the CDR3 reads CASSLVAGNTEAFF. CDR3 nucleotides: TGCGCCAGCAGCTTGGTGGCAGGTAACACTGAAGCTTTCTTT.

This sequence joins TRBV6-5 and TRBJ2-7; no definite D call. TRBJ2-1 explains the end of the DNA better; the J call may be wrong. Germline V gene data show CDR1 as MNHEY and CDR2 as SVGAGI. This CDR3 has 14 amino acids. The CDR3 loop reads CASSMTKGTYEQFF. The CDR3 nucleotides read TGTGCCAGCAGCATGACGAAGGGAACCTACGAGCAGTTCTTC.

This clone was seen once. V is TRBV5-4 and J is TRBJ2-5; 10 nucleotides line up with TRBD2. The V gene end was trimmed by 3 bases and the J gene end by 5 bases; junction bases not matched to a gene: 4. The CDR3 loop spans 14 amino acids. CDR1 SGHNT and CDR2 YYREEE come from the germline V gene (reference sequence). The CDR3 region is CASSSQTSGETQYF. CDR3 DNA: TGTGCCAGCAGCTCTCAGACTAGCGGGGAGACCCAGTACTTC.

The chain joins TRBV19 to TRBJ1-5; D is ambiguous. Germline V gives CDR1 LNHDA, CDR2 SQIVND (reference sequence). V dropped 1 base and J dropped 4 bases, with 11 bases sitting between them. The CDR3 has 15 residues. The CDR3 region has the DNA TGTGCCAGTAGTATAGTCGGTAGCCAAAATCAGCCCCAGCATTTT. This sequence encodes CASSIVGSQNQPQHF.

The chain joins TRBV4-2 to TRBJ1-4; no firm D call. Germline V gene lookup returns CDR1 LGHNA and CDR2 YNFKEQ. V lost 1 base to trimming and J lost 10 bases, with 22 bases between them. CDR3 size: 17 residues. CDR3 sequence reads: CASSQASSSEDVGKLFF. The CDR3 bases are TGTGCCAGCAGCCAAGCCAGTAGTAGCGAAGACGTAGGAAAACTGTTTTTT.

As concerns this clone: Other DNA sequences in this specimen translate into the identical CDR3. The chain is built from TRBV18 and TRBJ1-1; D is unclear. This CDR3 region has 12 residues. Germline V gene sequence: CDR1 KGHSH, CDR2 LQKENI. V shed 3 bases and J shed 5 bases, with 7 bases lying between them. CDR3 DNA: TGTGCCAGCTCACCGCGAAGGACTGAAGCTTTCTTT. Its protein product is CASSPRRTEAFF.

CDR3 loop: CASSLGGFYDEQYF. Here the CDR3 DNA reads TGCGCCAGCAGCTTGGGGGGGTTTTACGACGAGCAGTACTTC. The V call is TRBV5-1, the J call TRBJ2-7, with D perhaps assigned TRBD1 or TRBD2 (5 bases each). Trimming removed 0 bases from V and 5 bases from J, with 12 bases in between. The CDR3 covers 14 residues. In germline, CDR1 is SGHRS, CDR2 YFSETQ.

V is TRBV9 and J is TRBJ2-2; D perhaps matches TRBD2 (7 bases). The V and J ends lost 0 bases and 5 bases respectively, with 17 bases between them. The CDR3 is 17 amino acids. The germline V gene encodes CDR1 SGDLS and CDR2 YYNGEE. The CDR3 reads CASSVGGGGFQTGELFF. As DNA, the CDR3 is TGTGCCAGCAGCGTAGGCGGGGGCGGCTTCCAGACCGGGGAGCTGTTTTTT. Based on the CDR3 plus reference TRBV9 and TRBJ2-2, the full variable domain is DSGVTQTPKHLITATGQRVTLRCSPRSGDLSVYWYQQSLDQGLQFLIQYYNGEERAKGNILERFSAQQFPDLHSELNLSSLELGDSALYFCASSVGGGGFQTGELFFGEGSRLTVL.

Turning to this clone: The same CDR3 can be traced to other DNA sequences in this sample. The rearrangement uses TRBV9 and TRBJ2-7, with D perhaps TRBD1 (5 bases). Trimming shortened V by 4 bases and J by 2 bases, and 13 bases separated the two germline ends. Germline assignment: CDR1 SGDLS and CDR2 YYNGEE. CDR3 length equals 14 residues. The CDR3 nucleotides read TGTGCCAGCAGCACCGGTCAGGGCGCCTACGAGCAGTACTTC. It yields the protein CASSTGQGAYEQYF.

The rearrangement uses TRBV6-1 and TRBJ2-7; the D is unclear. The CDR3 length is 13 residues. In germline, CDR1 is MNHNS, CDR2 SASEGT. Trimming took off 3 bases at V and 2 bases at J, with 8 bases between the two ends. CDR3 DNA: TGTGCCAGCAGTGACCAATTAGCCTACGAGCAGTACTTC. Protein: CASSDQLAYEQYF.

As to this clone: The same CDR3 arises from other DNA sequences in this sample as well. This chain connects TRBV5-1 to TRBJ2-3; TRBD2 aligns across 10 bases. The germline CDR1 and CDR2 sequences are SGHRS and YFSETQ. The ends lost 0 bases at V and 6 bases at J; junction bases unmatched: 7. The CDR3 spans 16 residues. The CDR3 region is CASSLGLAGVADTQYF. CDR3 sequence (DNA): TGCGCCAGCAGCTTGGGTCTAGCGGGAGTTGCGGATACGCAGTATTTT. Based on the CDR3 plus reference TRBV5-1 and TRBJ2-3, the full variable domain is KAGVTQTPRYLIKTRGQQVTLSCSPISGHRSVSWYQQTPGQGLQFLFEYFSETQRNKGNFPGRFSGRQFSNSRSEMNVSTLELGDSALYLCASSLGLAGVADTQYFGPGTRLTVL.

This rearrangement joins TRBV18 to TRBJ1-1; D might be TRBD1 (6 bases). Trimming took 6 bases from V and 3 from J, leaving 14 bases between them. Germline CDR1 is KGHSH and CDR2 is LQKENI. The CDR3 spans 14 residues. The CDR3 DNA reads TGTGCCAGCTCCACAGGGAAAGGCTACACTGAAGCTTTCTTT. This encodes CASSTGKGYTEAFF.

This sequence joins TRBV11-2 and TRBJ2-7; D gene uncertain. From germline, CDR1 is SGHAT and CDR2 FQNNGV. This CDR3 comprises 13 residues. Trimming shortened V by 2 bases and J by 2 bases, and 7 bases separated the two germline ends. The CDR3 DNA follows: TGTGCCAGCAGCTTATACATGACCTACGAGCAGTACTTC. Amino acid sequence: CASSLYMTYEQYF.

The chain has TRBV5-8 and TRBJ2-5, with 11 bases that match TRBD2. J lost 5 bases, V lost 4 bases, and 13 bases had no gene match. The germline CDR1 and CDR2 sequences are SGHTS and YDEGEE. The CDR3 has 17 residues. The CDR3 region has the DNA TGTGCCAGCAGCGGGGGGTTTACTAGCGGGAGAGGCGAGACCCAGTACTTC. The encoded protein is CASSGGFTSGRGETQYF.

In regard to this clone: At the DNA level, this CDR3 is encoded by other sequences in the same sample as well. The chain uses TRBV28 and TRBJ1-2, with D hard to call. Germline lookup yields CDR1 MDHEN and CDR2 SYDVKM. CDR3 length: 11 residues. V was pared by 8 bases and J by 4 bases, with 8 bases between. The CDR3 bases are TGTGCCAGCGGCCCCCGCTATGGCTACACCTTC. Its protein product is CASGPRYGYTF.